A selection of T cell receptor beta chains follows, all from one sample in a study of CD8 T cells in ankylosing spondylitis. TCRdb used MiXCR to reprocess the 5' RACE reads, holding one entry per CDR3 protein. The sample lists about 540,000 distinct CDR3 sequences; about 12% were seen once. Sequenced input: blood, either unsorted or a sorted T cell fraction (not recorded which). All receptors come from a male donor with ankylosing spondylitis. The CDR3 runs from the conserved cysteine through the conserved F or W. The D gene is left open where the match is weak. Clone sizes are given selectively: once, few, many, or a class where the clone is expanded.

size	V	J	D	CDR3	DNA
few	TRBV7-8	TRBJ2-5	TRBD2	CASRRTSAGEKTQYF	TGTGCCAGCAGGCGGACTAGCGCTGGGGAAAAGACCCAGTACTTC
many	TRBV10-3	TRBJ1-2	TRBD1	CAISESDRVHTF	TGTGCCATCAGTGAGTCGGACAGGGTGCACACCTTC
-	TRBV18	TRBJ2-2	-	CASSPIAGKTGELFF	TGTGCCAGCTCACCAATCGCAGGGAAGACCGGGGAGCTGTTTTTT
-	TRBV28	TRBJ2-1	-	CASRNRQGRAYNEQFF	TGTGCCAGCAGAAATCGACAGGGGAGGGCCTACAATGAGCAGTTCTTC
few	TRBV20-1	TRBJ2-3	TRBD2	CSARDPIAGNTDTQYF	TGCAGTGCTAGAGACCCGATAGCGGGAAACACAGATACGCAGTATTTT
-	TRBV4-1	TRBJ2-1	-	CASSQETPLGYNEQFF	TGCGCCAGCAGCCAAGAAACTCCCCTGGGCTACAATGAGCAGTTCTTC
many	TRBV24-1	TRBJ2-3	-	CATKVLDTQYF	TGTGCCACCAAAGTATTGGATACGCAGTATTTT
few	TRBV3-1	TRBJ2-1	TRBD1	CASSTGGYVNNEQFF	TGTGCCAGTAGCACAGGGGGGTACGTCAACAATGAGCAGTTCTTC
many	TRBV5-1	TRBJ2-1	TRBD2	CASSLDRGGRYNEQFF	TGCGCCAGCAGCTTGGATCGGGGGGGCCGGTACAATGAGCAGTTCTTC
few	TRBV12-3/TRBV12-4	TRBJ2-5	-	CASSFGSPQETQYF	TGTGCCAGCAGTTTCGGTAGCCCCCAAGAGACCCAGTACTTC
-	TRBV7-9	TRBJ1-1	-	CASSLGERNTEAFF	TGTGCCAGCAGCTTAGGGGAGAGGAACACTGAAGCTTTCTTT
few	TRBV29-1	TRBJ1-1	-	CSAVGRNTEAFF	TGCAGCGCTGTAGGCAGGAACACTGAAGCTTTCTTT
many	TRBV5-1	TRBJ1-5	-	CASSLEGGQTSPQHF	TGCGCCAGCAGCTTGGAGGGGGGCCAGACTTCGCCCCAGCATTTT
-	TRBV5-1	TRBJ2-3	-	CASSIAGPPDTQYF	TGCGCCAGCAGTATAGCAGGGCCACCCGATACGCAGTATTTT
few	TRBV27	TRBJ2-3	-	CASRGSGVPTDTQYF	TGTGCCAGCAGGGGGTCAGGGGTACCCACAGATACGCAGTATTTT
-	TRBV6-2/TRBV6-3	TRBJ2-1	TRBD1	CASRQSTGGLGNEQFF	TGTGCCAGCAGACAATCGACAGGGGGGTTAGGCAATGAGCAGTTCTTC
-	TRBV7-8	TRBJ2-7	TRBD1	CASSPPRDRVSEQYF	TGTGCCAGCAGCCCACCCCGGGACAGGGTATCCGAGCAGTACTTC
-	TRBV5-4	TRBJ2-2	TRBD2	CASTREGGAGELFF	TGTGCCAGCACTCGGGAGGGCGGGGCCGGGGAGCTGTTTTTT
-	TRBV5-1	TRBJ2-3	TRBD1	CASRTGGALDTQYF	TGCGCCAGCAGAACAGGGGGCGCTTTGGATACGCAGTATTTT
-	TRBV20-1	TRBJ2-3	TRBD2	CSAPTSGRAGDTQYF	TGCAGTGCTCCGACTAGCGGGAGGGCCGGTGATACGCAGTATTTT
many	TRBV5-1	TRBJ2-1	-	CASSLEASNEQFF	TGCGCCAGCAGCTTGGAAGCAAGCAATGAGCAGTTCTTC
few	TRBV27	TRBJ2-5	TRBD1	CASSPRTGVRGETQYF	TGTGCCAGCAGTCCCCGGACAGGGGTAAGGGGAGAGACCCAGTACTTC
few	TRBV5-1	TRBJ2-5	-	CASTREVQETQYF	TGCGCCAGTACCAGGGAGGTCCAAGAGACCCAGTACTTC
few	TRBV10-3	TRBJ2-3	-	CAIREDPGTDTQYF	TGTGCCATCAGAGAAGACCCGGGAACAGATACGCAGTATTTT
-	TRBV2	TRBJ1-5	TRBD1	CASSDGTGGQPQHF	TGTGCCAGCAGTGATGGGACAGGTGGTCAGCCCCAGCATTTT
-	TRBV7-8	TRBJ1-1	-	CASARPEGNTEAFF	TGTGCCTCAGCGAGGCCTGAGGGGAACACTGAAGCTTTCTTT
-	TRBV3-1	TRBJ2-1	-	CASSQEIGLSSYNEQFF	TGTGCCAGCAGCCAAGAAATAGGACTGAGCTCCTACAATGAGCAGTTCTTC
-	TRBV28	TRBJ1-5	-	CASSLLGGRSNQPQHF	TGTGCCAGCAGTTTATTGGGAGGTCGGAGCAATCAGCCCCAGCATTTT
few	TRBV25-1	TRBJ1-4	-	CASSEGAGGKLFF	TGTGCCAGCAGTGAAGGTGCAGGAGGGAAACTGTTTTTT
few	TRBV4-1	TRBJ1-6	-	CASSRRDIYDSPLHF	TGCGCCAGCAGCCGGAGGGACATTTACGATTCACCCCTCCACTTT
-	TRBV11-2	TRBJ2-3	TRBD2	CASSFFSGVSTDTQYF	TGTGCCAGCAGCTTTTTCAGCGGGGTTAGCACAGATACGCAGTATTTT
many	TRBV12-3/TRBV12-4	TRBJ1-2	-	CASRTGQTYGYTF	TGTGCCAGCAGGACGGGACAAACCTATGGCTACACCTTC
few	TRBV10-3	TRBJ1-2	TRBD1	CAISLDRDNYGYTF	TGTGCCATCAGTTTGGACAGGGATAACTATGGCTACACCTTC
few	TRBV7-2	TRBJ1-1	-	CASSLGRADEAFF	TGTGCCAGCAGCTTGGGCAGGGCGGATGAAGCTTTCTTT
many	TRBV11-1	TRBJ1-2	-	CASSHMTTYRAESYGYTF	TGTGCCAGCAGCCATATGACTACTTACAGGGCGGAGAGCTATGGCTACACCTTC
-	TRBV5-8	TRBJ1-6	-	CASSFRRTGNSPLHF	TGTGCCAGCAGCTTCCGTCGGACGGGGAATTCACCCCTCCACTTT
-	TRBV29-1	TRBJ2-1	-	CSVRNRIAIYNEQFF	TGCAGCGTCCGTAACAGGATCGCGATTTACAATGAGCAGTTCTTC
few	TRBV3-1	TRBJ2-3	TRBD2	CASSPFSAGGVTDTQYF	TGTGCCAGCAGCCCATTTTCAGCGGGAGGGGTCACAGATACGCAGTATTTT
many	TRBV24-1	TRBJ2-1	-	CATSDLHTGEPYNEQFF	TGTGCCACCAGTGATTTGCATACCGGGGAACCCTACAATGAGCAGTTCTTC
few	TRBV20-1	TRBJ2-1	-	CSARETGTEDNEQFF	TGCAGTGCTAGAGAAACAGGAACAGAGGACAATGAGCAGTTCTTC
-	TRBV29-1	TRBJ2-6	-	CSVSQGSGANVLTF	TGCAGCGTTTCCCAGGGCTCTGGGGCCAACGTCCTGACTTTC
-	TRBV5-5	TRBJ2-5	-	CASSLRTDQETQYF	TGTGCCAGCAGCTTGCGGACAGACCAAGAGACCCAGTACTTC
-	TRBV7-9	TRBJ2-1	-	CASSLVGQALPHNEQFF	TGTGCCAGCAGCTTAGTGGGGCAGGCCCTACCACACAATGAGCAGTTCTTC
-	TRBV20-1	TRBJ1-1	TRBD1	CSARVPGTGPQFGAFF	TGCAGTGCTAGAGTCCCCGGGACAGGACCGCAGTTTGGAGCTTTCTTT
-	TRBV29-1	TRBJ2-4	-	CSVRATGLAKNIQYF	TGCAGCGTTCGGGCGACAGGTCTAGCCAAAAACATTCAGTACTTC